This T cell receptor (beta chain) was profiled in a study of HIV-infected patients and healthy controls. Around 450 ng RNA was reverse transcribed with alpha and beta constant-region primers. Each of the alpha and beta chains got its own library through chain-specific third strand synthesis with indices. TCRdb re-derived calls from the 5' RACE reads in MiXCR, one entry per CDR3 protein. The sample has roughly 25,000 distinct CDR3 sequences, roughly 7.9% seen once; the top ten hold 3% to 4.5%. In its sample, this clonotype is medium-sized. Trimming took 1 base from V and 7 from J, leaving 10 bases between them. The CDR3 sequence is 14 residues long. Germline V gene data show CDR1 as KGHSY and CDR2 as FQNENV. No cell fractionation was done, so the repertoire covers all unsorted peripheral blood T cells.

This sequence originates from an adult in good health. The source material was blood. V is TRBV16 and J is TRBJ1-4; D may be TRBD1 (5 bases). The CDR3 sequence is CASSQFGGTEKLFF. In DNA, the CDR3 is TGTGCCAGCAGCCAATTCGGCGGGACTGAAAAACTGTTTTTT.